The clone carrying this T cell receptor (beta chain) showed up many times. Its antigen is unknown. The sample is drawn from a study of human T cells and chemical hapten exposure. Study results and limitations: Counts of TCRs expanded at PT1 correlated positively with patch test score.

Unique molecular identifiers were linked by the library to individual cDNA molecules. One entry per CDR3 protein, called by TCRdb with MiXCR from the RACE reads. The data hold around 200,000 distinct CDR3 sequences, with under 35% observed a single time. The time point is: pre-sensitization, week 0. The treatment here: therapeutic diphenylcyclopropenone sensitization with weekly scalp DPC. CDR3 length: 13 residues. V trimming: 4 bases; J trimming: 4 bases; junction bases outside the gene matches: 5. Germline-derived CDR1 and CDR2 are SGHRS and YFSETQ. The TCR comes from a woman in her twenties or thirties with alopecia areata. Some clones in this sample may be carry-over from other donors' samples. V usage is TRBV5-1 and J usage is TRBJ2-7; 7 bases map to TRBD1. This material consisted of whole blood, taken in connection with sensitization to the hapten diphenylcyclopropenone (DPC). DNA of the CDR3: TGCGCCAGCAGCGGAACAGGGGTTTACGAGCAGTACTTC. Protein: CASSGTGVYEQYF.